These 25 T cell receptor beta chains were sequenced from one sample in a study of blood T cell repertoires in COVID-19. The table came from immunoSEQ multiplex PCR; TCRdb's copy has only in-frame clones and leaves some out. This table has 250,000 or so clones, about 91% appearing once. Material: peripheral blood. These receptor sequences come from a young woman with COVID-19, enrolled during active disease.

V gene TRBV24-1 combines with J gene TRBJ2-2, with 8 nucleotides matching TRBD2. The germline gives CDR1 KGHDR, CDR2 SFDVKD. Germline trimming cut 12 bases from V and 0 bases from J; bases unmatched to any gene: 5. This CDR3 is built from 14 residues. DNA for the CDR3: TGTGCCCCAGCGGGAGTGGCGAACACCGGGGAGCTGTTTTTT. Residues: CAPAGVANTGELFF.

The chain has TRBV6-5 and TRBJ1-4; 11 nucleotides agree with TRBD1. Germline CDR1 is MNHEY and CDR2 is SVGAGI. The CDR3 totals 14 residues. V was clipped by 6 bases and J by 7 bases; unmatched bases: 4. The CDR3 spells CASSRDRGSEKLFF. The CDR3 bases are TGTGCCAGCAGCCGGGACAGGGGGTCTGAAAAACTGTTTTTT.

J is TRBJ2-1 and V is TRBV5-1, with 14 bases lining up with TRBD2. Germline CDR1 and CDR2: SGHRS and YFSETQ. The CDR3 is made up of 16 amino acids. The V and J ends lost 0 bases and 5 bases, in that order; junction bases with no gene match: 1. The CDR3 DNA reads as TGCGCCAGCAGCTTGGGGACTAGCGGGGGGAACAATGAGCAGTTCTTC. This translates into CASSLGTSGGNNEQFF.

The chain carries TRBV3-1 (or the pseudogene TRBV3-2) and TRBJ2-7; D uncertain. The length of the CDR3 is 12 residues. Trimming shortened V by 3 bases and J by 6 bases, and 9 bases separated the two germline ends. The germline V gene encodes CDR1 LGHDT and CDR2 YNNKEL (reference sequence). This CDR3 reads CASSHELPEQYF. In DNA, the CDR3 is TGTGCCAGCAGCCACGAACTGCCCGAGCAGTACTTC.

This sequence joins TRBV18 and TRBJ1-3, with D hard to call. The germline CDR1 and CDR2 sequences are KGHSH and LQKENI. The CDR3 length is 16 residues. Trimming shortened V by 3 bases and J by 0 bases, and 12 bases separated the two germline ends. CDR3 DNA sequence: TGTGCCAGCTCACCCCTGAGTGAGAGCTCTGGAAACACCATATATTTT. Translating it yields CASSPLSESSGNTIYF.

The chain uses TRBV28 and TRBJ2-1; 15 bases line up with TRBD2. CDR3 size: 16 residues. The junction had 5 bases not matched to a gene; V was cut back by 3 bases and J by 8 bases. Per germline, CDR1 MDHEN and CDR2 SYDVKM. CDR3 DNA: TGTGCCAGCAGTTTCTGGACTAGCGGGGGGGCCTATGAGCAGTTCTTC. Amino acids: CASSFWTSGGAYEQFF. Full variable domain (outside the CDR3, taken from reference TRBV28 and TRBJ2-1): DVKVTQSSRYLVKRTGEKVFLECVQDMDHENMFWYRQDPGLGLRLIYFSYDVKMKEKGDIPEGYSVSREKKERFSLILESASTNQTSMYLCASSFWTSGGAYEQFFGPGTRLTVL.

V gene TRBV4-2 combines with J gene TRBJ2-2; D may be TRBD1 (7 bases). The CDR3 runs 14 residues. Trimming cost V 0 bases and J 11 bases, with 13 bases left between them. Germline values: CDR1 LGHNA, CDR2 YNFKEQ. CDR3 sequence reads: CASSQEKGAGELFF. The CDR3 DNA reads TGTGCCAGCAGCCAAGAAAAGGGGGCGGGAGAGCTGTTTTTT.

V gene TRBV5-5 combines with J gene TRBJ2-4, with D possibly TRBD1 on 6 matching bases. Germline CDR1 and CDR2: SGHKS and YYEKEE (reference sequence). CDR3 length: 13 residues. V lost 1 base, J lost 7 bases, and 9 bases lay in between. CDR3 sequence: CASSLSGANIQYF. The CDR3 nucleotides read TGTGCCAGCAGCTTGTCAGGGGCGAACATTCAGTACTTC.

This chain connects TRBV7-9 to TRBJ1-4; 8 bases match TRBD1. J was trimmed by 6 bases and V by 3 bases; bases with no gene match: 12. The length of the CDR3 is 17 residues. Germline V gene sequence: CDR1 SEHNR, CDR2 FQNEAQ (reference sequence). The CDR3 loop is CASSLRLSGQGHEKLFF. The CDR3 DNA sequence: TGTGCCAGCAGCTTGCGCCTTAGCGGACAGGGTCATGAAAAACTGTTTTTT.

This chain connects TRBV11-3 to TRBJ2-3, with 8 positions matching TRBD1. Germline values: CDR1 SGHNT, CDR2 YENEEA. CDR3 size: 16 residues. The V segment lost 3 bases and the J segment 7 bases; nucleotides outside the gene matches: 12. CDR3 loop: CASSFGTGGGRNTQYF. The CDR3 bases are TGTGCCAGCAGCTTCGGAACAGGGGGAGGTAGAAATACGCAGTATTTT.

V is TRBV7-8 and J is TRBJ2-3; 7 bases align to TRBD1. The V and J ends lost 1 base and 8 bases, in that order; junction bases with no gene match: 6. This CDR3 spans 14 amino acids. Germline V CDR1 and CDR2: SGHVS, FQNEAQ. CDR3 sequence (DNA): TGTGCCAGCAGCTTAGAGAGGGGGCCTGGTACGCAGTATTTT. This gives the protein CASSLERGPGTQYF.

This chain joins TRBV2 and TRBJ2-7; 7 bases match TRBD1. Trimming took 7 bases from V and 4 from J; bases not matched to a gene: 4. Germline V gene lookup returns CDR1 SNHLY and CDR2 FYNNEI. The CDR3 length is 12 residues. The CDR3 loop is CASKIQGYEQYF. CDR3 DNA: TGTGCCAGCAAGATACAGGGGTACGAGCAGTACTTC.

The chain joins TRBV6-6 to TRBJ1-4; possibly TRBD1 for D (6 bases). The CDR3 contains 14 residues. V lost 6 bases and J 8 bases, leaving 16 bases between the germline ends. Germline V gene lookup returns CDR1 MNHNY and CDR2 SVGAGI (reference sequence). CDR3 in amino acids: CASRDRTVGEKLFF. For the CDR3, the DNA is TGTGCCAGCAGAGATAGGACAGTTGGGGAAAAACTGTTTTTT.

The DNA for the CDR3 is TGTGCCAGCAGTAACCACAGGAAGACTGAAGCTTTCTTT. Translated: CASSNHRKTEAFF. The chain uses TRBV6-5 and TRBJ1-1; a weak D match, TRBD1 (5 bases). The V end lost 5 bases, the J end lost 5 bases, and 12 bases lay between the germline ends. This CDR3 has 13 amino acids. From germline, CDR1 is MNHEY and CDR2 SVGAGI.

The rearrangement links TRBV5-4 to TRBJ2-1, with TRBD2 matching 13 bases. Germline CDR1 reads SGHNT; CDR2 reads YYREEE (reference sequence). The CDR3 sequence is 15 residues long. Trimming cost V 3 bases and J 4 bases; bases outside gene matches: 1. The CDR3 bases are TGTGCCAGCAGCTCGACTAGCGGGAGGTACAATGAGCAGTTCTTC. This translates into CASSSTSGRYNEQFF.

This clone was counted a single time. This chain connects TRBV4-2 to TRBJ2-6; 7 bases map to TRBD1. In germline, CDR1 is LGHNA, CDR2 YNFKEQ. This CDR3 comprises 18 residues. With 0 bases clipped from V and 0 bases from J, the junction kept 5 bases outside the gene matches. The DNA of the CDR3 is TGTGCCAGCAGCCAAGAGGGACAGATAAGCTCTGGGGCCAACGTCCTGACTTTC. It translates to CASSQEGQISSGANVLTF.

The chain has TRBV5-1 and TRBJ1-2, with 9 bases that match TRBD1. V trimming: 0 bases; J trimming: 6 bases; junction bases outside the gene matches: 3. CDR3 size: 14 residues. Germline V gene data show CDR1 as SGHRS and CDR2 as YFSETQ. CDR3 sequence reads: CASSLGTGVDGYTF. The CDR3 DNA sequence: TGCGCCAGCAGCTTGGGGACAGGGGTGGATGGCTACACCTTC.

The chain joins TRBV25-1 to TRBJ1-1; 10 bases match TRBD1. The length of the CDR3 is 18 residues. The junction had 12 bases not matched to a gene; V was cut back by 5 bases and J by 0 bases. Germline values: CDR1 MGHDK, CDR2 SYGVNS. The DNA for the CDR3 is TGTGCCAGCAGTAATACCCGGGACAGGGGTTTAATGAACACTGAAGCTTTCTTT. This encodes CASSNTRDRGLMNTEAFF.

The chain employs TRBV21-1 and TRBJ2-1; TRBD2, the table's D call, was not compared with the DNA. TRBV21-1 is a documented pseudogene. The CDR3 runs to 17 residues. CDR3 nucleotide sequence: TGTGCCAGCAGCAATAGAAACACTAGCGGGAGGGACAATGAGCAGTTCTTC. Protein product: CASSNRNTSGRDNEQFF.

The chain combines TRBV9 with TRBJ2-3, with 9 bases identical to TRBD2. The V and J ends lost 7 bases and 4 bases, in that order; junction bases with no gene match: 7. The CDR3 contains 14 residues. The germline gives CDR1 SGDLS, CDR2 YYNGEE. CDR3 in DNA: TGTGCCAGCCTACGGGGACTAGCCTCAGATACGCAGTATTTT. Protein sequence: CASLRGLASDTQYF.

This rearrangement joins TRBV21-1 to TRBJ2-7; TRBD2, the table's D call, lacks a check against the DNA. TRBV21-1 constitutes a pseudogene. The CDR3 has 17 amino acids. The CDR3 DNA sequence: TGTGCCAGCACCACAAAAGCTGCGGCGGGAGAGTCCTACGAGCAGTACGTC. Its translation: CASTTKAAAGESYEQYV.

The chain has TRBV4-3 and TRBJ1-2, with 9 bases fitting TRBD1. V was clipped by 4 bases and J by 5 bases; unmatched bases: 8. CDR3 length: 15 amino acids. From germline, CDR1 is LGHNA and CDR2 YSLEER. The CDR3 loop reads CASSLWTGDPYGYTF. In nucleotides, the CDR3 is TGCGCCAGCAGCCTCTGGACAGGGGACCCTTATGGCTACACCTTC.

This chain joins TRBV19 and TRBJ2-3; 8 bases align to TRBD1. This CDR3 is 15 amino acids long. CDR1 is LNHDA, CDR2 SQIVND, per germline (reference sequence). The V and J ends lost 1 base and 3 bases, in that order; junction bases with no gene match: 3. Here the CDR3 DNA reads TGTGCCAGTAGTATAGGAGACAGGGGAACAGATACGCAGTATTTT. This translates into CASSIGDRGTDTQYF. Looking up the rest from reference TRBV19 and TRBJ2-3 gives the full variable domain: DGGITQSPKYLFRKEGQNVTLSCEQNLNHDAMYWYRQDPGQGLRLIYYSQIVNDFQKGDIAEGYSVSREKKESFPLTVTSAQKNPTAFYLCASSIGDRGTDTQYFGPGTRLTVL.

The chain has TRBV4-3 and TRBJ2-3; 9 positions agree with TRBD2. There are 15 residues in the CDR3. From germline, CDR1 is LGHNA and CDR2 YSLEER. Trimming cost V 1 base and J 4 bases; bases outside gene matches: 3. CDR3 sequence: CASSQGAGGPDTQYF. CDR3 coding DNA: TGCGCCAGCAGCCAAGGGGCGGGAGGGCCAGATACGCAGTATTTT.

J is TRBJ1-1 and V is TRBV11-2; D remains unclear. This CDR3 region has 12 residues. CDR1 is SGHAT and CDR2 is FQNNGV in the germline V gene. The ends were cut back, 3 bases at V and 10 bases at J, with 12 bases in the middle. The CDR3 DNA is TGTGCCAGCAGCTTGGATCTCTACAGAGCTTTCTTT. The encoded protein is CASSLDLYRAFF. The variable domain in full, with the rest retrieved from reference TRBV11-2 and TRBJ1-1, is EAGVAQSPRYKIIEKRQSVAFWCNPISGHATLYWYQQILGQGPKLLIQFQNNGVVDDSQLPKDRFSAERLKGVDSTLKIQPAKLEDSAVYLCASSLDLYRAFFGQGTRLTVV.